The T cell receptor (beta chain) under discussion was sequenced for a study of shared clonotypes between healthy human individuals. Regarding the study as a whole: Clonotypes which were not shared had lower generation probabilities than clonotypes that all four donors shared.

On this clone itself: Its antigen remains unknown.

V lost 11 bases to trimming and J lost 3 bases, with 23 bases between them. The CDR3 consists of 15 residues. Germline V gene sequence: CDR1 SGHAT, CDR2 FQNNGV. Replicate PCRs run on sorted subsets employed roughly 190 ng DNA, tens of thousands of T cell genomes. In the study's own analysis: As immunoSEQ supplied junction-only sequences (without quality scores), filtering differed. Profiled with immunoSEQ multiplex PCR; TCRdb holds only in-frame clones, not every one. The D gene and trimming were derived from the DNA, and the V and J assignments and clone size from that table. The sample includes 2 million to 3 million clones, over 85% of them seen just once. Study donors comprised healthy, HIV-negative adults devoid of recent acute infection or vaccination.

The sequence was obtained from a man aged 18-30 years in good health. Some clones in this sample may be carry-over from other donors' samples. The specimen was naive CD4+ T cells from PBMCs. Regarding subset: CD45RA+ positively selected. J is TRBJ2-7 and V is TRBV11-2; TRBD1 might be the D (6 bases). DNA of the CDR3: TGTGCCTCAGCCCTGGGGCTAGGGGACAACTACGAGCAGTACTTC. Translating gives CASALGLGDNYEQYF.